This T cell receptor (beta chain) is drawn from a study of T cells in tuberculosis. Study outcomes and limitations: Active tuberculosis TCR-alpha repertoires lay closer to GMM-specific TCRs than IGRA-negative controls, suggesting clonal expansion. Shorter CDR3-alpha in active tuberculosis partly drove smaller distances. Classification accuracy was 87% (AUROC 0.90) with the GMM-specific repertoire.

Each donor contributed 95,000 or so T cells on average, unsorted. Method: immunoSEQ multiplex PCR; TCRdb's copy keeps in-frame clones and lacks some. The data hold roughly 32,000 clones, with around 95% observed a single time. Trimming took off 5 bases at V and 1 base at J, with 11 bases between the two ends. Germline values: CDR1 SQVTM, CDR2 ANQGSEA. This CDR3 region has 14 residues. As to this clone: Its antigen remains unknown.

Sequencing input: PBMCs. This receptor was obtained from a donor between 10 and 35 years old with latent tuberculosis or without tuberculosis infection. The gene calls are TRBV29-1 and TRBJ2-2; D perhaps matches TRBD1 (5 bases). The CDR3 nucleotides are TGCAGCGTTAGCCGCGACAGGAACACCGGGGAGCTGTTTTTT. Protein product: CSVSRDRNTGELFF.